The 26 T cell receptor beta chains presented below share a single source sample, sequenced in a study of blood T cell repertoires in COVID-19. TCRdb's table, derived via immunoSEQ multiplex PCR, lists solely in-frame clones and lacks some. The repertoire consists of 130,000 or so clones, with roughly 82% occurring once and the leading ten covering roughly an eighth. Sequences were obtained from peripheral blood. Receptor source: a human donor in a cohort sampled during active COVID-19.

This clone has a handful of counts. V is TRBV27 and J is TRBJ1-6, with 7 nucleotides matching TRBD1. Unmatched junction bases numbered 15, after V lost 0 bases and J lost 4 bases. This CDR3 contains 20 residues. CDR1 is MNHEY and CDR2 is SMNVEV in the germline V gene (reference sequence). In nucleotides, the CDR3 is TGTGCCAGCAGTTTATCAGGGGGCGGAAGGGGAAGGCTTTATAATTCACCCCTCCACTTT. Protein: CASSLSGGGRGRLYNSPLHF.

The chain joins TRBV6-5 to TRBJ2-1; 7 nucleotides align to TRBD1. V gave up 6 bases and J gave up 7 bases; unmatched junction bases: 12. The CDR3 spans 15 residues. CDR1 is MNHEY and CDR2 is SVGAGI in the germline V gene. CDR3 nucleotide sequence: TGTGCCAGCAGCCTTGGGACAGCCTGGCCGAATGAGCAGTTCTTC. This translates into CASSLGTAWPNEQFF.

The rearrangement joins TRBV5-1 to TRBJ1-1; 9 bases align to TRBD1. J lost 1 base, V lost 4 bases, and 14 bases had no gene match. The CDR3 totals 18 residues. Germline V gives CDR1 SGHRS, CDR2 YFSETQ. This chain's CDR3 is CASSRDGSPTGGNTEAFF. The CDR3 nucleotides are TGCGCCAGCAGCAGGGACGGTTCCCCGACAGGGGGGAACACTGAAGCTTTCTTT.

The rearrangement joins TRBV7-2 to TRBJ2-2; 7 bases line up with TRBD1. The V segment lost 5 bases and the J segment 6 bases; nucleotides outside the gene matches: 9. The CDR3 loop spans 15 amino acids. CDR1 and CDR2 from the germline V gene are SGHTA and FQGNSA. This CDR3 reads CASSPQQGSPGELFF. The CDR3 region has the DNA TGTGCCAGCAGCCCACAACAGGGGTCGCCCGGGGAGCTGTTTTTT. Supplemented by reference TRBV7-2 and TRBJ2-2, the full variable domain reads GAGVSQSPSNKVTEKGKDVELRCDPISGHTALYWYRQSLGQGLEFLIYFQGNSAPDKSGLPSDRFSAERTGGSVSTLTIQRTQQEDSAVYLCASSPQQGSPGELFFGEGSRLTVL.

The genes are TRBV7-6 and TRBJ2-7, with a tentative D call TRBD2 (6 bases). Germline-derived CDR1 and CDR2 are SGHVS and FNYEAQ. Trimming cost V 5 bases and J 1 base, with 12 bases left between them. The CDR3 covers 14 residues. The CDR3 protein is CASSQGRDSYEQYF. The CDR3 DNA reads as TGTGCCAGCAGCCAAGGGCGGGATTCCTACGAGCAGTACTTC. Supplemented by reference TRBV7-6 and TRBJ2-7, the full variable domain reads GAGVSQSPRYKVTKRGQDVALRCDPISGHVSLYWYRQALGQGPEFLTYFNYEAQQDKSGLPNDRFSAERPEGSISTLTIQRTEQRDSAMYRCASSQGRDSYEQYFGPGTRLTVT.

This chain uses TRBV14 with TRBJ1-1, with 7 positions matching TRBD1. The V gene end was trimmed by 1 base and the J gene end by 3 bases; junction bases not matched to a gene: 5. The germline V gene has CDR1 SGHDN and CDR2 FVKESK. The CDR3 runs to 15 residues. CDR3 DNA: TGTGCCAGCAGCCAAGTTGACAGGGTGGACACTGAAGCTTTCTTT. This sequence encodes CASSQVDRVDTEAFF.

The chain links TRBV5-8 to TRBJ2-1; TRBD2 agrees at 10 bases. V shed 0 bases, J shed 8 bases, and the junction held 5 bases outside the gene matches. Germline CDR1 and CDR2: SGHTS and YDEGEE. The CDR3 is made up of 15 amino acids. CDR3: CASSLVSGGRDEQFF. In nucleotides, the CDR3 is TGTGCCAGCAGCTTGGTTAGCGGGGGGCGGGATGAGCAGTTCTTC.

The chain joins TRBV10-2 to TRBJ1-4; 9 bases align to TRBD1. CDR3 length: 15 amino acids. The trim removed 5 bases at V and 5 bases at J, leaving 6 bases unmatched. CDR1 is WSHSY, CDR2 SAAADI, per germline. The CDR3 DNA follows: TGCGCCAGCAGTCTGGGACAGGGCGGGAATGAAAAACTGTTTTTT. It codes for CASSLGQGGNEKLFF.

The rearrangement uses TRBV7-2 and TRBJ1-6; D gene ambiguous. V shed 1 base and J shed 5 bases, with 6 bases lying between them. This CDR3 comprises 14 residues. Per germline, CDR1 SGHTA and CDR2 FQGNSA. The CDR3: CASSLEQNNSPLHF. The CDR3, as DNA: TGTGCCAGCAGCTTAGAACAGAATAATTCACCCCTCCACTTT.

This rearrangement joins TRBV27 to TRBJ1-1; no definite D call. Looked up from germline, CDR1 is MNHEY and CDR2 is SMNVEV (reference sequence). CDR3 size: 16 residues. Deletions cut 6 bases from V and 10 bases from J, with 27 bases between. CDR3 DNA: TGTGCCAGCAGAACCGTCCCCAGCGGGGTAGGTTCTGGAGCTTTCTTT. Protein: CASRTVPSGVGSGAFF.

V is TRBV4-3 and J is TRBJ2-7; tentative D call: TRBD1 (5 bases). CDR3 size: 14 residues. Germline V gene lookup returns CDR1 LGHNA and CDR2 YSLEER. The V and J ends lost 2 bases and 5 bases respectively, with 13 bases between them. CDR3 amino acids: CASSQNQGVDEQYF. The DNA of the CDR3 is TGCGCCAGCAGCCAAAACCAGGGTGTGGACGAGCAGTACTTC.

This clone has only a few counts. The J gene is TRBJ1-5, the V gene TRBV7-2; a weak D match, TRBD1 (5 bases). Trimming pared 3 bases from V and 0 bases from J, leaving 9 bases between. The CDR3 has 15 amino acids. The germline gives CDR1 SGHTA, CDR2 FQGNSA. This CDR3 reads CASSFTGYSNQPQHF. The CDR3 nucleotides read TGTGCCAGCAGCTTCACAGGTTATAGCAATCAGCCCCAGCATTTT.

V gene TRBV10-3 combines with J gene TRBJ2-2; 10 positions agree with TRBD1. CDR3 length: 15 residues. With 6 bases clipped from V and 6 bases from J, the junction kept 7 bases outside the gene matches. CDR1 is ENHRY, CDR2 SYGVKD, per germline. CDR3 loop: CAIRPGTGAPGELFF. DNA of the CDR3: TGTGCCATCAGACCCGGGACAGGGGCTCCCGGGGAGCTGTTTTTT.

This clone was detected only once. The chain carries TRBV11-2 and TRBJ2-7; TRBD1 is a possible D gene (5 bases). Between the trimmed V and J ends, which lost 1 base and 2 bases, there was a span of 12 bases. Germline assignment: CDR1 SGHAT and CDR2 FQNNGV. The CDR3 extends over 15 amino acids. The CDR3 sequence is CASSLGVRATYEQYF. CDR3 coding DNA: TGTGCCAGCAGCTTAGGGGTCAGGGCAACCTACGAGCAGTACTTC.

V and J are TRBV6-5 and TRBJ2-1; D unresolved. The CDR3 totals 14 residues. Germline V gives CDR1 MNHEY, CDR2 SVGAGI. Trimming cost V 7 bases and J 4 bases, with 14 bases left between them. The CDR3 is CASTPSNAYNEQFF. The CDR3 DNA reads as TGTGCCAGCACCCCAAGTAATGCGTACAATGAGCAGTTCTTC.

The V gene is TRBV5-1, the J gene TRBJ2-1; TRBD2 aligns across 9 bases. The germline CDR1 and CDR2 sequences are SGHRS and YFSETQ. The CDR3 runs to 16 residues. V shed 4 bases and J 0 bases; nucleotides not matched to a gene: 5. The CDR3 spells CASSTDSGSSYNEQFF. CDR3 DNA sequence: TGCGCCAGCAGCACAGATAGCGGGAGCTCCTACAATGAGCAGTTCTTC.

The V gene is TRBV7-9, the J gene TRBJ1-3; D gene unclear. Germline CDR1 reads SEHNR; CDR2 reads FQNEAQ (reference sequence). The CDR3 extends over 16 amino acids. Trimming pared 5 bases from V and 0 bases from J, leaving 14 bases between. The DNA for the CDR3 is TGTGCCAGCAGCAAAGCTTTGCGGGGCTCTGGAAACACCATATATTTT. It specifies CASSKALRGSGNTIYF.

The V call is TRBV5-1, the J call TRBJ2-3, with 8 bases lining up with TRBD2. The germline V gene has CDR1 SGHRS and CDR2 YFSETQ. The CDR3 totals 16 residues. V trimming: 1 base; J trimming: 1 base; junction bases outside the gene matches: 5. The CDR3 coding sequence is TGCGCCAGCAGCTTGAGCCCAGCGGGGGGCACAGATACGCAGTATTTT. Translating gives CASSLSPAGGTDTQYF.

This clone was detected only a few times. The chain is built from TRBV6-5 and TRBJ2-7; D may be TRBD1 (5 bases). Germline lookup yields CDR1 MNHEY and CDR2 SVGAGI. Deletions cut 2 bases from V and 6 bases from J, with 14 bases between. The CDR3 spans 14 residues. CDR3 nucleotide sequence: TGTGCCAGCAGTTACGGGGCGATCAGTGGCGAGCAGTACTTC. Encoded protein: CASSYGAISGEQYF.

The table lists this clone with a few counts. The genes are TRBV3-1 (or the pseudogene TRBV3-2) and TRBJ2-7; possible D gene TRBD1, 6 bases. This CDR3 spans 15 amino acids. V dropped 4 bases and J dropped 2 bases, with 15 bases sitting between them. Germline V lookup: CDR1 LGHDT, CDR2 YNNKEL (reference sequence). CDR3: CASSLGQSGAYEQYF. For the CDR3, the DNA is TGTGCCAGCAGCCTCGGACAGAGTGGAGCCTACGAGCAGTACTTC.

CDR3 residues: CATGGTSGGADTGELFF. CDR3 nucleotide sequence: TGTGCCACCGGCGGGACTAGCGGGGGGGCAGACACCGGGGAGCTGTTTTTT. The chain has TRBV24-1 and TRBJ2-2, with TRBD2 matching over 16 bases. Germline loops: CDR1 KGHDR, CDR2 SFDVKD. Germline trimming cut 9 bases from V and 3 bases from J; bases unmatched to any gene: 6. This CDR3 is built from 17 residues.

There are many counts of this clone. The chain employs TRBV28 and TRBJ1-5, with D perhaps matching TRBD1 (5 bases). The CDR3 runs 15 residues. V lost 5 bases to trimming and J lost 3 bases, with 14 bases between them. Germline CDR1 reads MDHEN; CDR2 reads SYDVKM. The CDR3 spells CASSRSDRDNQPQHF. DNA of the CDR3: TGTGCCAGCAGTCGGTCCGACAGAGACAATCAGCCCCAGCATTTT.

The genes are TRBV29-1 and TRBJ2-7; TRBD1 agrees at 11 bases. The germline gives CDR1 SQVTM, CDR2 ANQGSEA. Trimming removed 0 bases from V and 5 bases from J; junction bases left unmatched: 3. The CDR3 has 14 residues. Here the CDR3 reads CSVEDWGQGDEQYF. CDR3 in DNA: TGCAGCGTTGAAGATTGGGGACAGGGGGACGAGCAGTACTTC.

The chain has TRBV5-1 and TRBJ1-4; 9 bases fit TRBD1. CDR1 SGHRS and CDR2 YFSETQ come from the germline V gene. This CDR3 has 15 residues. V was clipped by 4 bases and J by 5 bases; unmatched bases: 6. The CDR3 bases are TGCGCCAGCAGCCCGGGACAGGGCCTAAATGAAAAACTGTTTTTT. It codes for CASSPGQGLNEKLFF.

This clone was found once. The chain links TRBV27 to TRBJ1-1; D may be TRBD1 (6 bases). Germline loops: CDR1 MNHEY, CDR2 SMNVEV (reference sequence). This CDR3 is 14 amino acids long. V lost 4 bases to trimming and J lost 0 bases, with 9 bases between them. The CDR3: CASSSQGLNTEAFF. In DNA, the CDR3 is TGTGCCAGCAGTTCACAGGGCTTGAACACTGAAGCTTTCTTT.

This chain joins TRBV5-1 and TRBJ2-3, with TRBD2 matching 8 bases. CDR3 length: 15 residues. Losses at the gene ends were 4 bases for V and 5 bases for J; bases not matched to a gene: 9. Germline V CDR1 and CDR2: SGHRS, YFSETQ. In DNA form, the CDR3 reads TGCGCCAGCAGCCCGCTCGGGGGGGCCGAAGATACGCAGTATTTT. Residues: CASSPLGGAEDTQYF.